This entry features one TCR beta chain sequence. The antigen is undetermined. The source of the sample is a study of vaccination effects on CD4 cells after COVID-19. Study-wide context: Pools of viral peptides were used by the ViraFEST assay to expand antigen-specific CD4+ T cells ahead of sequencing. A few million PBMC were seeded per well and grown in the presence of roughly 11 IU/ml IL-2 and 8.5 to 10 ug/ml peptides. Study-wide results and limits: Most post-vaccine spike-reactive clones in convalescents were new, not infection-derived. The authors studied few convalescent patients and collected no early post-infection timepoints.

Researchers isolated CD4+ T cells once less than 13 days of culture had elapsed. The repertoire was sequenced with immunoSEQ multiplex PCR; TCRdb's copy has only in-frame clones and lacks some. The sample lists under 50,000 clones; about 74% were seen once. The CDR3 sequence is 14 residues long. Trimming took 7 bases from V and 7 from J; bases not matched to a gene: 7. Germline lookup yields CDR1 SEHNR and CDR2 FQNEAQ (reference sequence). The sample consisted of CD4+ T cells from PBMCs cultured without peptide, taken before COVID-19 vaccination. This chain connects TRBV7-9 to TRBJ1-6; 7 positions agree with TRBD1. This TCR derives from a human donor who had a prior SARS-CoV-2 infection. CDR3 sequence (DNA): TGTGCCAGCAACATAGAACAGGGGAATTCACCCCTCCACTTT. This translates into CASNIEQGNSPLHF.